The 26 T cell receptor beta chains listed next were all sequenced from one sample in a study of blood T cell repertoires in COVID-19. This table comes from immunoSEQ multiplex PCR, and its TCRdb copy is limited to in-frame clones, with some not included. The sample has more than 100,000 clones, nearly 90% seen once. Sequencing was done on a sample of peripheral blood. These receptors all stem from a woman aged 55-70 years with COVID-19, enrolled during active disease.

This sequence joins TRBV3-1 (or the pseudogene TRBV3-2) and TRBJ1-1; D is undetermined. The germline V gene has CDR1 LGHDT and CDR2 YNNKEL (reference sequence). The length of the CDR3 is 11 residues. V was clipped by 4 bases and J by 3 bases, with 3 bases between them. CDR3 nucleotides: TGTGCCAGCAGCCCTGACACTGAAGCTTTCTTT. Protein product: CASSPDTEAFF.

CDR3 protein: CASSQDLTGQETQYF. The CDR3 coding sequence is TGTGCCAGCAGCCAAGATCTTACGGGCCAAGAGACCCAGTACTTC. V and J are TRBV3-1 (or the pseudogene TRBV3-2) and TRBJ2-5; D is unresolved. From germline, CDR1 is LGHDT and CDR2 YNNKEL (reference sequence). CDR3 size: 15 residues. V was cut by 0 bases and J by 1 base, with 9 bases left in between.

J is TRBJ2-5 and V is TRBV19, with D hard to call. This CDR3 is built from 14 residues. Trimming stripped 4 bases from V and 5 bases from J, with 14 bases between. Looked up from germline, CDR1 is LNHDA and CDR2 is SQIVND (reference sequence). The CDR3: CASSSEELWETQYF. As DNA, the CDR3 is TGTGCCAGTAGTAGTGAAGAGTTGTGGGAGACCCAGTACTTC.

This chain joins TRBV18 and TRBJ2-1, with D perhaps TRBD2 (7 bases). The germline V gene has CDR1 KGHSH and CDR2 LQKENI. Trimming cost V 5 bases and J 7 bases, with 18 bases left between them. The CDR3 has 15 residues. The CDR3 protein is CASSAETGGQNEQFF. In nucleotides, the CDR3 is TGTGCCAGCTCAGCCGAGACCGGGGGGCAGAATGAGCAGTTCTTC.

CDR3 sequence: CASSMRMGGSSGNTIYF. CDR3 DNA sequence: TGTGCCAGTAGTATGAGGATGGGGGGAAGCTCTGGAAACACCATATATTTT. The V call is TRBV19, the J call TRBJ1-3; maybe TRBD1 (5 bases). Germline CDR1 LNHDA, CDR2 SQIVND (reference sequence). This CDR3 spans 17 amino acids. The V gene lost 3 bases and the J gene lost 0 bases, with 15 bases spanning the gap.

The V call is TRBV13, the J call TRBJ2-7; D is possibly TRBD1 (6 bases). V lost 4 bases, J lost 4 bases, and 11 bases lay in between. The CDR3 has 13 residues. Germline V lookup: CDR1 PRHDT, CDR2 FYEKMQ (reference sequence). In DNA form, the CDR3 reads TGTGCCAGCAGCTACAGGGTTAGTTACGAGCAGTACTTC. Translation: CASSYRVSYEQYF.

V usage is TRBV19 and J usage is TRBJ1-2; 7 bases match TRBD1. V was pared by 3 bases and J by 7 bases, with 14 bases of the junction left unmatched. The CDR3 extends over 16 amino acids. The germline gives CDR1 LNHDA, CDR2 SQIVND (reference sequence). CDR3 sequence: CASSMPTRGKGFGYTF. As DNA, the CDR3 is TGTGCCAGTAGTATGCCTACCAGGGGGAAAGGGTTTGGCTACACCTTC.

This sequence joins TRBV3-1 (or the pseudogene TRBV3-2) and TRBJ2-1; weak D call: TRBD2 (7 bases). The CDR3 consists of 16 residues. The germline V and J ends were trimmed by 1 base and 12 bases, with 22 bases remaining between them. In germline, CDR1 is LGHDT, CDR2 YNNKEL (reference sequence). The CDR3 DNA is TGTGCCAGCAGCCAAGGAGTGGGGGGGCGGACCACAGTGCAGTTCTTC. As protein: CASSQGVGGRTTVQFF.

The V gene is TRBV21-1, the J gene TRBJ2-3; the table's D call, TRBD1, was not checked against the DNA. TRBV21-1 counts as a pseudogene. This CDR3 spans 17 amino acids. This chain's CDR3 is CASSKLWSQGLTDTQYF. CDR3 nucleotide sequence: TGTGCCAGCAGCAAACTATGGTCGCAGGGCCTCACAGATACGCAGTATTTT.

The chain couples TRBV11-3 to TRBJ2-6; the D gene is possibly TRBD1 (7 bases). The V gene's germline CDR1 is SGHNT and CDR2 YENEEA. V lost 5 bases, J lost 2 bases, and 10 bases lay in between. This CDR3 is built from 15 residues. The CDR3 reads CASSRGTAGANVLTF. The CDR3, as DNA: TGTGCCAGCAGCCGGGGGACAGCTGGGGCCAACGTCCTGACTTTC.

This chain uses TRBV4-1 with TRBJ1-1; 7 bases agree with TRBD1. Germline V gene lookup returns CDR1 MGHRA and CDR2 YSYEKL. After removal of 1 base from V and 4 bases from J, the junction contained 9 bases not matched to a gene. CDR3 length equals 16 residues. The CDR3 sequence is CASSQGFDRVGTEAFF. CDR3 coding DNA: TGCGCCAGCAGCCAAGGGTTCGACAGGGTGGGCACTGAAGCTTTCTTT.

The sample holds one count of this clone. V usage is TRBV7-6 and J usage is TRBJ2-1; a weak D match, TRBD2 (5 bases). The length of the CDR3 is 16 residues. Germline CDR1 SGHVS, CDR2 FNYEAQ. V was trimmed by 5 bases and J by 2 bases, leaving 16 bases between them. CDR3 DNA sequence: TGTGCCAGCAGCCCTATCGGCAGCGGACCCTACAATGAGCAGTTCTTC. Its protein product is CASSPIGSGPYNEQFF. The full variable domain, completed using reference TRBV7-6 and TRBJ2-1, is GAGVSQSPRYKVTKRGQDVALRCDPISGHVSLYWYRQALGQGPEFLTYFNYEAQQDKSGLPNDRFSAERPEGSISTLTIQRTEQRDSAMYRCASSPIGSGPYNEQFFGPGTRLTVL.

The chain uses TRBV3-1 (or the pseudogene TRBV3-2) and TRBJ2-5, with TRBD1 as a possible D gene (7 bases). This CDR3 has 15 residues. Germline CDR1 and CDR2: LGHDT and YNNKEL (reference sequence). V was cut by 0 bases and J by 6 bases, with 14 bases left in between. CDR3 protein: CASSQDPAGGKTQYF. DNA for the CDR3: TGTGCCAGCAGCCAAGATCCAGCAGGGGGGAAGACCCAGTACTTC.

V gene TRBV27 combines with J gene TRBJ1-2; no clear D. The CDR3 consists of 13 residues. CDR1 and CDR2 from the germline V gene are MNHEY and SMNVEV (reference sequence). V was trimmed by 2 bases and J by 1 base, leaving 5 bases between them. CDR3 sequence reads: CASSLRSNYGYTF. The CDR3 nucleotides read TGTGCCAGCAGTTTACGGAGTAACTATGGCTACACCTTC.

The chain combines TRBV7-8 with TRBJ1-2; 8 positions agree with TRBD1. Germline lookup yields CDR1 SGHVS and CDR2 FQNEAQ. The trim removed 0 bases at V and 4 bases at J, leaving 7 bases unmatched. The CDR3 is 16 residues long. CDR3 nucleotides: TGTGCCAGCAGCTTAGCGGGGACAGGTCCCATCTATGGCTACACCTTC. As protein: CASSLAGTGPIYGYTF.

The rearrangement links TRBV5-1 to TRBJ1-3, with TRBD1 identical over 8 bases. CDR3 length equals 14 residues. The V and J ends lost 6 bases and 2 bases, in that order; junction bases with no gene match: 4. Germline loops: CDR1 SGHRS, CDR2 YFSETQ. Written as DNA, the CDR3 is TGCGCCAGCACCCTGGACAGGGCTGGAAACACCATATATTTT. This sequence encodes CASTLDRAGNTIYF.

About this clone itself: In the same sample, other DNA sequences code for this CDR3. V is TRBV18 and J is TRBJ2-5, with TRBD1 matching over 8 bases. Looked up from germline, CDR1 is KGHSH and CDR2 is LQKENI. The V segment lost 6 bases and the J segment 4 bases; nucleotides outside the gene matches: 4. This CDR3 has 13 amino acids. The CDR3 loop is CASSRTGRETQYF. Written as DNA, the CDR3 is TGTGCCAGCTCGAGGACAGGGCGAGAGACCCAGTACTTC.

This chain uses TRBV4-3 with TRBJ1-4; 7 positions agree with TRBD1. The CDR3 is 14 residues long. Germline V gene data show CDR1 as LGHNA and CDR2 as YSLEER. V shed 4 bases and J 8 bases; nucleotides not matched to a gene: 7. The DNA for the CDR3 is TGCGCCAGCAGCCTCGGACAGGTATCAGAAAAACTGTTTTTT. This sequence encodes CASSLGQVSEKLFF.

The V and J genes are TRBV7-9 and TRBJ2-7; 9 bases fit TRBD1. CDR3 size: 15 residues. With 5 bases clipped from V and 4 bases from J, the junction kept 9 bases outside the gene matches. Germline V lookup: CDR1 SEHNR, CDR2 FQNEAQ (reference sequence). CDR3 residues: CASSPWDREPYEQYF. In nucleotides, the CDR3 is TGTGCCAGCAGCCCGTGGGACAGGGAGCCTTACGAGCAGTACTTC.

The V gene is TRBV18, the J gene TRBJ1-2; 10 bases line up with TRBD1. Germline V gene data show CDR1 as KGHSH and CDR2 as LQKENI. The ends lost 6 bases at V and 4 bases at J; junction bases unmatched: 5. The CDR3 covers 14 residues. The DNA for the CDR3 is TGTGCCAGCTCCCCGGGACAGGGGTTCTATGGCTACACCTTC. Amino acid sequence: CASSPGQGFYGYTF.

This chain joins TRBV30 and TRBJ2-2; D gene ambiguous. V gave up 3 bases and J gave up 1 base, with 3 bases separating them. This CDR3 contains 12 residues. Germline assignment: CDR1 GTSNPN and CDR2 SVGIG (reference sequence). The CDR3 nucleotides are TGTGCCTGGAGCAGGAACACCGGGGAGCTGTTTTTT. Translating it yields CAWSRNTGELFF. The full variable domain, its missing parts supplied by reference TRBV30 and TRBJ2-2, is SQTIHQWPATLVQPVGSPLSLECTVEGTSNPNLYWYRQAAGRGLQLLFYSVGIGQISSEVPQNLSASRPQDRQFILSSKKLLLSDSGFYLCAWSRNTGELFFGEGSRLTVL.

CDR3 residues: CASSPSEGYTF. DNA for the CDR3: TGTGCCAGCTCACCCTCGGAGGGCTACACCTTC. The chain has TRBV18 and TRBJ1-2, with D uncertain. Germline V lookup: CDR1 KGHSH, CDR2 LQKENI. V lost 3 bases, J lost 8 bases, and 7 bases lay in between. This CDR3 contains 11 residues.

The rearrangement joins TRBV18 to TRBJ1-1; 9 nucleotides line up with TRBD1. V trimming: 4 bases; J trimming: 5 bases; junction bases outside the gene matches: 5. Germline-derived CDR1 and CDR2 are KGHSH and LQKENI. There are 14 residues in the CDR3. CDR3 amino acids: CASSLDRGVTEAFF. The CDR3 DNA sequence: TGTGCCAGCTCACTAGACAGGGGGGTTACTGAAGCTTTCTTT.

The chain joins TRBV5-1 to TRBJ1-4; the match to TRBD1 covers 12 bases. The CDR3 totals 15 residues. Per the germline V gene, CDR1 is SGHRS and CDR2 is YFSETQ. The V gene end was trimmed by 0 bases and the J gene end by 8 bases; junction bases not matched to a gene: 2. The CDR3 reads CASSLGGTGGEKLFF. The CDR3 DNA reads TGCGCCAGCAGCTTGGGAGGGACAGGGGGCGAAAAACTGTTTTTT. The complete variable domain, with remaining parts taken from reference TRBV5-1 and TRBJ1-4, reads KAGVTQTPRYLIKTRGQQVTLSCSPISGHRSVSWYQQTPGQGLQFLFEYFSETQRNKGNFPGRFSGRQFSNSRSEMNVSTLELGDSALYLCASSLGGTGGEKLFFGSGTQLSVL.

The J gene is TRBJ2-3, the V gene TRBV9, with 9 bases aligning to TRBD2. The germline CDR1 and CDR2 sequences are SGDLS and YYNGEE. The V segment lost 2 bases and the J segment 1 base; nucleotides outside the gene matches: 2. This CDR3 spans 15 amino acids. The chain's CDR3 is CASSVPSGGTDTQYF. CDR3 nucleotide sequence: TGTGCCAGCAGCGTCCCTAGCGGGGGCACAGATACGCAGTATTTT.

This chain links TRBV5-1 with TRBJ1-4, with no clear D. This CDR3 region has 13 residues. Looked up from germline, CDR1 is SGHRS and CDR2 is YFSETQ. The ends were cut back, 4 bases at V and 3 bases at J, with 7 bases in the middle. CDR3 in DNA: TGCGCCAGCAGCGACCGGGCTAATGAAAAACTGTTTTTT. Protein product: CASSDRANEKLFF.